One and the same sample provided the 27 T cell receptor beta chains below, sequenced in a study of T cells in Graves' hyperthyroidism and ophthalmopathy. Researchers took RNA transcripts and amplified the TCR beta CDR3 regions from them. A first-round RT-PCR of the TCR CDR3 used the HTBI primer set. In TCRdb, the multiplex PCR reads were re-called with MiXCR into one record per CDR3 protein. Among hundreds of thousands of distinct CDR3 sequences listed, nearly 20% were seen once. Sequenced sample: blood. The receptor set was obtained from a man aged 40-50 years with Graves' ophthalmopathy.

This clonotype has more than one count but fewer than ten. CDR3 DNA sequence: TGTGCCAGCAGTTACTCGACAGGCCTCGGGGGCTACACCTTC. Its protein product is CASSYSTGLGGYTF. V gene TRBV6-2 or TRBV6-3 combines with J gene TRBJ1-2, with D tentatively TRBD1 (6 bases). Per germline, CDR1 MNHEY and CDR2 SVGEGT. This CDR3 is 14 amino acids long. V lost 0 bases, J lost 8 bases, and 13 bases lay in between.

This clonotype was recorded at least ten times. As DNA, the CDR3 is TGTGCCAGCACCCCGACTAGCGGAACCTCCTACGAGCAGTACTTC. It is translated as CASTPTSGTSYEQYF. The chain employs TRBV2 and TRBJ2-7; 9 bases match TRBD2. After removal of 7 bases from V and 0 bases from J, the junction contained 7 bases not matched to a gene. Germline V gene lookup returns CDR1 SNHLY and CDR2 FYNNEI. The CDR3 totals 15 residues.

This clonotype was counted only a few times. The junction and the germline gene differ at one end; a read error may be behind it. The gene calls are TRBV6-2 or TRBV6-3 and TRBJ2-1; perhaps TRBD2 as D (5 bases). This CDR3 region has 16 residues. Per germline, CDR1 MNHEY and CDR2 SVGEGT. CDR3 residues: CASSSSTGSSYNGQFF. The CDR3 DNA is TGTGCCAGCAGTTCCAGTACGGGGAGCTCCTACAATGGGCAGTTCTTC.

This clonotype was seen repeatedly, ten times or more. The genes are TRBV30 and TRBJ1-1; tentatively, D is TRBD1 (5 bases). V was trimmed by 4 bases and J by 5 bases, leaving 14 bases between them. Germline CDR1 reads GTSNPN; CDR2 reads SVGIG (reference sequence). This CDR3 has 13 residues. Written as DNA, the CDR3 is TGTGCCTGGATGGGGCTCCGGGCTACTGAAGCTTTCTTT. It codes for CAWMGLRATEAFF. The complete variable domain, with remaining parts taken from reference TRBV30 and TRBJ1-1, reads SQTIHQWPATLVQPVGSPLSLECTVEGTSNPNLYWYRQAAGRGLQLLFYSVGIGQISSEVPQNLSASRPQDRQFILSSKKLLLSDSGFYLCAWMGLRATEAFFGQGTRLTVV.

The chain joins TRBV7-3 to TRBJ2-1; TRBD2 matches 9 bases. The CDR3 has 15 amino acids. The germline CDR1 and CDR2 sequences are SGHTA and FQGTGA. The V gene end was trimmed by 2 bases and the J gene end by 10 bases; junction bases not matched to a gene: 9. CDR3: CASSLGAGGQEEQFF. The CDR3 bases are TGTGCCAGCAGCTTAGGAGCGGGAGGTCAGGAGGAGCAGTTCTTC.

The rearrangement uses TRBV7-8 and TRBJ2-5; 7 bases line up with TRBD2. J lost 1 base, V lost 6 bases, and 14 bases had no gene match. The CDR3 has 17 residues. The germline CDR1 and CDR2 sequences are SGHVS and FQNEAQ. For the CDR3, the DNA is TGTGCCAGCAGTTATCTATGGCGGGGGAATAGCCAAGAGACCCAGTACTTC. Protein: CASSYLWRGNSQETQYF.

This clonotype was seen only once. A junction end diverges from the germline sequence, so it may reflect a read error. V usage is TRBV19 and J usage is TRBJ1-3; tentatively, D is TRBD1 (6 bases). The CDR3 extends over 15 amino acids. Per germline, CDR1 LNHDA and CDR2 SQIVND (reference sequence). This CDR3 is CAGSNQGFSGNTIYF. The CDR3 DNA follows: TGTGCCGGTAGTAATCAGGGGTTCTCTGGAAACACCATATATTTT. Based on the CDR3 plus reference TRBV19 and TRBJ1-3, the full variable domain is DGGITQSPKYLFRKEGQNVTLSCEQNLNHDAMYWYRQDPGQGLRLIYYSQIVNDFQKGDIAEGYSVSREKKESFPLTVTSAQKNPTAFYLCAGSNQGFSGNTIYFGEGSWLTVV.

CDR3 in amino acids: CASSPGLAGGPPPGTQYF. The CDR3 bases are TGCGCCAGCAGCCCGGGACTAGCGGGAGGGCCACCCCCGGGGACCCAGTACTTC. The rearrangement links TRBV4-1 to TRBJ2-5, with 16 bases identical to TRBD2. With V trimmed by 4 bases and J by 7 bases, 12 bases remained unmatched. The CDR3 loop spans 18 amino acids. Germline V gene lookup returns CDR1 MGHRA and CDR2 YSYEKL.

In its sample, this clonotype was seen a few times. The chain links TRBV5-8 to TRBJ1-6, with D unclear. Trimming removed 0 bases from V and 9 bases from J, with 7 bases in between. The CDR3 contains 13 residues. The germline V gene encodes CDR1 SGHTS and CDR2 YDEGEE. DNA of the CDR3: TGTGCCAGCAGCTTGGAAGTTGGTTCACCCCTCCACTTT. As protein: CASSLEVGSPLHF.

This clonotype has only a few counts. The rearrangement links TRBV6-2 or TRBV6-3 to TRBJ2-1, with D possibly matching TRBD1 (6 bases). The germline V and J ends were trimmed by 5 bases and 0 bases, with 11 bases remaining between them. CDR1 and CDR2 from the germline V gene are MNHEY and SVGEGT. The CDR3 length is 15 residues. The DNA for the CDR3 is TGTGCCAGCAGTCCGGGACATTCCTCCTACAATGAGCAGTTCTTC. Encoded protein: CASSPGHSSYNEQFF.

Ten or more counts support this clonotype. V and J are TRBV30 and TRBJ1-1; a weak D match, TRBD1 (6 bases). The CDR3 has 13 amino acids. The V and J ends lost 1 base and 5 bases respectively, with 11 bases between them. In germline, CDR1 is GTSNPN, CDR2 SVGIG (reference sequence). CDR3 sequence reads: CAWSAGGHTEAFF. The CDR3 DNA reads TGTGCCTGGAGTGCTGGGGGGCATACTGAAGCTTTCTTT.

This sequence joins TRBV5-1 and TRBJ2-7; 13 bases align to TRBD2. The CDR3 covers 15 residues. Germline CDR1 SGHRS, CDR2 YFSETQ. The V gene end was trimmed by 4 bases and the J gene end by 7 bases; junction bases not matched to a gene: 8. CDR3 in amino acids: CASSVPGLAGLEQYF. The CDR3 nucleotides read TGCGCCAGCAGCGTACCGGGACTAGCGGGACTAGAGCAGTACTTC.

The chain couples TRBV4-1 to TRBJ2-2; possible D gene TRBD1, 5 bases. Trimming removed 0 bases from V and 0 bases from J, with 14 bases in between. Germline lookup yields CDR1 MGHRA and CDR2 YSYEKL. This CDR3 has 18 residues. CDR3 in amino acids: CASSQEGVGASNTGELFF. CDR3 nucleotides: TGCGCCAGCAGCCAAGAAGGGGTAGGAGCGTCGAACACCGGGGAGCTGTTTTTT.

In this sample, this clonotype turned up many times. The chain is built from TRBV3-1 and TRBJ2-3; TRBD2 aligns across 9 bases. The germline gives CDR1 LGHDT, CDR2 YNNKEL (reference sequence). V gave up 0 bases and J gave up 6 bases; unmatched junction bases: 4. This CDR3 region has 15 residues. The CDR3 DNA sequence: TGTGCCAGCAGCCAAGAACCAGCGGGAGGCGATACGCAGTATTTT. Translated: CASSQEPAGGDTQYF.

This clonotype was counted only a few times. The chain couples TRBV27 to TRBJ1-2; D is unclear. Germline V gene sequence: CDR1 MNHEY, CDR2 SMNVEV (reference sequence). The V end lost 6 bases, the J end lost 4 bases, and 6 bases lay between the germline ends. The CDR3 extends over 11 amino acids. CDR3 residues: CASRGGYGYTF. As DNA, the CDR3 is TGTGCCAGCAGGGGAGGCTATGGCTACACCTTC.

J is TRBJ2-5 and V is TRBV12-3 or TRBV12-4; D gene uncertain. Trimming left V 4 bases short and J 2 bases short, with 14 bases between. This CDR3 is 15 amino acids long. The CDR3: CASSSDPTMQETQYF. For the CDR3, the DNA is TGTGCCAGCAGTTCCGATCCGACAATGCAAGAGACCCAGTACTTC.

There are a few counts of this clonotype. The V and J genes are TRBV18 and TRBJ1-5; D unclear. Deletions cut 5 bases from V and 0 bases from J, with 8 bases between. The germline V gene has CDR1 KGHSH and CDR2 LQKENI. This CDR3 is 14 amino acids long. CDR3 loop: CASSRQDSNQPQHF. The CDR3 bases are TGTGCCAGCTCAAGACAAGATAGCAATCAGCCCCAGCATTTT.

Many counts were recorded for this clonotype. The rearrangement uses TRBV28 and TRBJ2-7, with 9 bases matching TRBD1. Looked up from germline, CDR1 is MDHEN and CDR2 is SYDVKM. This CDR3 is 15 amino acids long. Trimming took 5 bases from V and 6 from J; bases not matched to a gene: 11. Written as DNA, the CDR3 is TGTGCCAGCAGTCTTAACCGGGACAGGGCCCTCGAGCAGTACTTC. Encoded protein: CASSLNRDRALEQYF.

This clonotype was counted between two and nine times. The rearrangement uses TRBV7-9 and TRBJ2-5, with D perhaps TRBD2 (6 bases). Germline V gene data show CDR1 as SEHNR and CDR2 as FQNEAQ (reference sequence). V was clipped by 5 bases and J by 0 bases, with 13 bases between them. The CDR3 contains 15 residues. CDR3 nucleotides: TGTGCCAGCAGCCCGGACTACCCGTACCAAGAGACCCAGTACTTC. It yields the protein CASSPDYPYQETQYF.

V gene TRBV29-1 combines with J gene TRBJ2-1; 10 bases agree with TRBD1. Germline trimming cut 5 bases from V and 8 bases from J; bases unmatched to any gene: 6. CDR1 and CDR2 (germline): SQVTM, ANQGSEA. The CDR3 length is 13 residues. The CDR3 protein is CSVPGQGLDEQFF. In nucleotides, the CDR3 is TGCAGCGTTCCGGGACAGGGGTTGGATGAGCAGTTCTTC.

This clonotype was counted ten times or more. This chain connects TRBV7-2 to TRBJ2-3; D is unresolved. The germline V and J ends were trimmed by 1 base and 6 bases, with 8 bases remaining between them. Germline loops: CDR1 SGHTA, CDR2 FQGNSA. CDR3 size: 13 residues. CDR3 loop: CASSLDRTDTQYF. CDR3 nucleotide sequence: TGTGCCAGCAGCTTAGACCGGACGGATACGCAGTATTTT.

This clonotype has a handful of counts. The CDR3 sequence: CASNQLANTGELFF. In nucleotides, the CDR3 is TGTGCCAGTAACCAACTAGCGAACACCGGGGAGCTGTTTTTT. V gene TRBV19 combines with J gene TRBJ2-2; maybe TRBD2 (5 bases). CDR1 LNHDA and CDR2 SQIVND come from the germline V gene (reference sequence). Between the trimmed V and J ends, which lost 7 bases and 0 bases, there was a span of 9 bases. The CDR3 length is 14 residues.

The chain is built from TRBV7-9 and TRBJ1-6; possibly TRBD1 for D (5 bases). The germline V and J ends were trimmed by 6 bases and 7 bases, with 16 bases remaining between them. The V gene's germline CDR1 is SEHNR and CDR2 FQNEAQ (reference sequence). The CDR3 has 15 residues. The CDR3 region is CASSTPGPANSPLHF. CDR3 coding DNA: TGTGCCAGCAGTACACCGGGACCCGCCAATTCACCCCTCCACTTT.

This clonotype was observed at least ten times. This sequence joins TRBV6-1 and TRBJ1-6; no definite D call. V gave up 5 bases and J gave up 6 bases, with 5 bases separating them. Germline CDR1 is MNHNS and CDR2 is SASEGT. The CDR3 length is 12 residues. This CDR3 reads CASSPFNSPLHF. CDR3 DNA: TGTGCCAGCAGTCCCTTTAATTCACCCCTCCACTTT.

This clonotype was seen repeatedly, ten times or more. This rearrangement joins TRBV6-2 or TRBV6-3 to TRBJ1-1; D gene ambiguous. The V end lost 2 bases, the J end lost 4 bases, and 5 bases lay between the germline ends. This CDR3 has 12 residues. Per the germline V gene, CDR1 is MNHEY and CDR2 is SVGEGT. CDR3 nucleotide sequence: TGTGCCAGCAGTTACGGCTTCACTGAAGCTTTCTTT. It codes for CASSYGFTEAFF.

Remarks on this clonotype: Given a much more abundant clone one base away, this may be a read error. The J gene is TRBJ1-1, the V gene TRBV2, with 7 bases fitting TRBD1. Looked up from germline, CDR1 is SNHLY and CDR2 is FYNNEI. J was trimmed by 3 bases and V by 8 bases; bases with no gene match: 12. CDR3 size: 15 residues. For the CDR3, the DNA is TGTGCCAGCTTCCCCAGGGGGGCTGTGGACACTGAAGCTTTCTTT. Its translation: CASFPRGAVDTEAFF. The full variable domain, in which reference TRBV2 and TRBJ1-1 provide the parts outside the CDR3, is EPEVTQTPSHQVTQMGQEVILRCVPISNHLYFYWYRQILGQKVEFLVSFYNNEISEKSEIFDDQFSVERPDGSNFTLKIRSTKLEDSAMYFCASFPRGAVDTEAFFGQGTRLTVV.

This rearrangement joins TRBV29-1 to TRBJ1-1; unclear D gene. This CDR3 region has 11 residues. Trimming removed 4 bases from V and 1 base from J, with 4 bases in between. Germline V gives CDR1 SQVTM, CDR2 ANQGSEA. CDR3 DNA: TGCAGCGTTGCCAAGAACACTGAAGCTTTCTTT. It encodes CSVAKNTEAFF.